Included here is one TCR beta chain sequence, with context. Its specific antigen is unknown. Base qualities are not recorded, but no much larger clone differs from it by a single base. Explained via the paper, the time point label denotes: baseline before first vaccination. Samples from vaccinated people were obtained from the UK trials COV001 and COV002, which included a single-blind randomized controlled phase 2/3 trial of AZD1222 (ChAdOx1 nCoV-19) in healthy adults. For TCRbeta chain sequencing, PBMC samples from trial participants were taken at day 0 and at day 28 after the second dose. The junction carries 7 bases between V and J, which are trimmed by 0 bases and 1 base respectively. The CDR3 contains 14 residues, cysteine and phenylalanine counted. Just CDR3 DNA is preserved here, 42 bases in frame from base 1. The germline V gene gives CDR1 as SGDLS and CDR2 as YYNGEE. The sample originates from a study of T cell responses to AZD1222 COVID-19 vaccine (dated by TCRdb to the early 2020s). For the study in its entirety: AZD1222 recipients whose second dose came at about 4 weeks and those whose second dose came at about 12 weeks were combined into one group, since spike-specific TCR depth and breadth did not differ between the two schedules. TCR sequencing was performed for roughly 250 trial participants, of whom some 200 were given two doses of AZD1222 and about 25 were given two doses of MenACWY control vaccine. Trial participants were enrolled by age into 18-55, 56-69 and 70-plus year subgroups, with roughly 160, 29 and 62 TCR-sequenced participants respectively. The paper's findings and limits, for the study overall: Epitopes outside the regions mutated in the B.1.351 and B.1.1.7 variants were reportedly recognized by nearly half of the unique spike-specific TCRs. Because no day 14 peak-response samples were available, repertoires were characterized only after the peak T cell response. In the small 56-69-year group, the increase in depth fell short of significance, most likely because of low power. Conclusions about previously exposed vaccinees are limited, since just 6 or 7 AZD1222 recipients were seropositive for SARS-CoV-2 at baseline. Participants were mostly white British, with more females than males. The authors suggested clonal diversity may have been underestimated. After two AZD1222 doses, spike-specific TCR breadth and depth were significantly higher than at day 0 and than in MenACWY recipients. The whole spike protein was spanned by vaccine-associated CD4 TCRs, and dominant responses were seen in regions 160-218 and 743-854.

The CDR3 regions of human TCRbeta chains were analyzed by immunosequencing. The authors' analysis ran thus. Repertoire TCRs were matched against a reference library of SARS-CoV-2-specific TCRs generated with the MIRA antigen-specificity platform. Breadth meant the fraction of unique TCRs that were SARS-CoV-2-associated, whereas depth meant the fraction of total T cells that were SARS-CoV-2-associated. Using the MIRA data, every spike-specific TCR was mapped to the spike region that the TCR reacted to and assigned to either a CD4 or a CD8 class. Log10-transformed breadth and depth values were compared by one-way ANOVA with Sidak's multiple comparisons tests. TCRdb holds this immuneACCESS table with in-frame rearrangements only. Some clones are missing; in checked studies, unresolved V genes explain under half, and the rest has no known cause. The V and J calls and clone size were taken over from that table, and D and trimming were inferred from the DNA. Here the sample has roughly 120,000 clones; about 87% occur a single time. Together, the top ten hold roughly 4.4% of the sample.

The source was peripheral blood, collected on day 0 of AZD1222 vaccination. The rearranged chain carries TRBV9 and TRBJ2-5; a tentative D call is TRBD2 (5 bases match). The receptor was isolated from an adult in good health. The CDR3 region reads CASSVGETQETQYF. The DNA reads as follows: TGTGCCAGCAGCGTAGGGGAGACCCAAGAGACCCAGTACTTC.